This T cell receptor (beta chain) comes out of a study of response to subunit inactivated influenza vaccine. TCRdb re-called the RT-PCR reads through MiXCR, storing one row per CDR3 protein. The repertoire holds approximately 700,000 distinct CDR3 sequences, with around 14% as singletons. Remarks on this clonotype: Its target is unknown.

Study-level points and caveats: Authors suggested that a seasonal influenza vaccination recruits few new T cells each time.

This receptor was obtained from a man aged 50-59 years who received an inactivated influenza vaccine. This sample comprised PBMCs from blood, obtained approximately 12 days after vaccination.

The CDR3 DNA follows: TGTGCCATCGGAGGGAGGGCAGGGAGCGCAGATACGCAGTATTTT. It encodes CAIGGRAGSADTQYF. J is TRBJ2-3 and V is TRBV10-3, with 7 bases that match TRBD2. The length of the CDR3 is 15 residues. Germline CDR1 ENHRY, CDR2 SYGVKD. V dropped 8 bases and J dropped 4; count of bases not matched to a gene: 12.